The subject of this entry is one TCR beta chain. This CDR3 spans 14 amino acids. The germline gives CDR1 KGHSH, CDR2 LQKENI. V lost 6 bases, J lost 8 bases, and 10 bases stayed unmatched. This sample is drawn from a study of T cell responses to AZD1222 COVID-19 vaccine. TCRdb's table, derived via immunoSEQ multiplex PCR, lists solely in-frame clones and lacks some. This table holds around 150,000 clones, approximately 92% found once. V and J are TRBV18 and TRBJ2-5, with 9 positions matching TRBD1. The source of this sequence is an adult who received the AZD1222 COVID-19 vaccine. This specimen consisted of peripheral blood, obtained 28 days after the second AZD1222 dose. The CDR3 DNA reads as TGTGCCAGCTCTCAGGGACAGGGAGTAGGAACCCAGTACTTC. It yields the protein CASSQGQGVGTQYF. The whole variable domain, filled in from reference TRBV18 and TRBJ2-5, reads NAGVMQNPRHLVRRRGQEARLRCSPMKGHSHVYWYRQLPEEGLKFMVYLQKENIIDESGMPKERFSAEFPKEGPSILRIQQVVRGDSAAYFCASSQGQGVGTQYFGPGTRLLVL.